This is a list of T cell receptor beta chains from one sample in a study of response to subunit inactivated influenza vaccine. TCRdb fed the RT-PCR reads into MiXCR, producing one record per CDR3 protein. The table lists roughly 700,000 distinct CDR3 sequences, 15% to 19% of them singletons. This sample comprised PBMCs from blood, obtained roughly 13 days after vaccination. All receptors derive from a man between 50 and 59 years old who received an inactivated influenza vaccine. Each CDR3 is given without its conserved first and last residue.

V,CDR3
TRBV20-1,SATLRASGTDEQF
TRBV20-1,SAMGSSGSGELF
TRBV20-1,SAPPGTDNQPQH
TRBV29-1,SVVHLGTAMNTEAF
TRBV27,ASREPGGLSNQPQH
TRBV7-7,ASSLERGLEQY
TRBV4-3,ASSQETRYNEQF
TRBV29-1,SVGEDRLSSGANVLT
TRBV9,ASSAGRGGGNTQY
TRBV7-2,ASSHQVTSTDTQY
TRBV20-1,SASVLGTGSVVEQF
TRBV29-1,SVEAWEFLNEQF
TRBV29-1,SVPFGEREGLQETQY
TRBV20-1,SAQNSNTGELF
TRBV24-1,ATRGTSTDTQY
TRBV18,ASSPEGRSNTGELF
TRBV29-1,SVPGTFASYNEQF
TRBV6-2/TRBV6-3,ASNQPVGLAGGNEQF
TRBV4-1,ASSPHQETGANEQY
TRBV4-2,ASSEGHGDEQF
TRBV11-2,ASSSARAAEKLF
TRBV9,ASSVRAGEQY
TRBV12-3/TRBV12-4,ASSLGGHADTQY
TRBV7-2,ASSLLWGEQF
TRBV6-2/TRBV6-3,ASRVRSGYYEQY
TRBV7-6,ASSLGVGGNTEAF
TRBV14,ASSRGSNEKLL
TRBV6-1,ASSELSGTGRTEAF
TRBV12-3/TRBV12-4,ASRPGLAGGRLTGELF
TRBV9,ASSPVGGGTEAF
TRBV7-2,ASSLASYTQY
TRBV12-3/TRBV12-4,ARGRGEAF
TRBV6-2/TRBV6-3,ASRPLGQGWSYEQY
TRBV18,ASSPLRQQETQY
TRBV29-1,SVDPQNPTGTSGGAKF
TRBV6-6,ASSKGPLRGQY
TRBV20-1,SAGAGTYPYEQY
TRBV24-1,ATSAGSVGADTQY
TRBV7-9,ASSPQGAFGYT
TRBV9,ASSVEAVGFGEQY
TRBV20-1,SAPRDGVTYEQY
TRBV29-1,SVVQQTLAF
TRBV5-1,ASRPRVDSTYEQY
TRBV6-2/TRBV6-3,ASSGTRIDEQF
TRBV10-3,AISPAVTESPLH
TRBV10-3,AISGVDRVATGELF
TRBV24-1,ATTGTGGPNEQF
TRBV3-1,ASSHNYYNEQF
TRBV20-1,SAPFGGAKNIQY
TRBV4-2,ASSSHREVNTGELF
TRBV6-1,ASTEEAGGPRKTQY
TRBV3-1,ASSQTDRVGTEAF
TRBV7-9,ASSLDGTGGETQY
TRBV6-2/TRBV6-3,ASNLEGGNEQF
TRBV20-1,SASRTSGSRETQY